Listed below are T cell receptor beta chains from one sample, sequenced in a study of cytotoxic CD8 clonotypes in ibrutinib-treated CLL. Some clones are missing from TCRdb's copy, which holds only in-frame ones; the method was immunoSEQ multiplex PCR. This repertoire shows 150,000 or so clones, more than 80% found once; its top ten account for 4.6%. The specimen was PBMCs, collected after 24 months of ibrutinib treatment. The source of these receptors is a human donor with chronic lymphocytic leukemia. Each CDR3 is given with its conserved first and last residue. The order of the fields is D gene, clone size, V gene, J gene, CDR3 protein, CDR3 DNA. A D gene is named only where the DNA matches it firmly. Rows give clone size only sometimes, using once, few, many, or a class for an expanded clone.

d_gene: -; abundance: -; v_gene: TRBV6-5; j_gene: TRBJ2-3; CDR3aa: CASSYRGVTDTQYF; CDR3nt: TGTGCCAGCAGTTATCGAGGGGTCACAGATACGCAGTATTTT
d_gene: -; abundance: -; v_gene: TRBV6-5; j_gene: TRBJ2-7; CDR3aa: CASTYEVQGPYEQYF; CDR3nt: TGTGCCAGCACCTACGAGGTTCAGGGCCCCTACGAGCAGTACTTC
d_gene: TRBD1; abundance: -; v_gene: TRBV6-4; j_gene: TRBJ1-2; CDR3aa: CASSEETGKGYGYTF; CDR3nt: TGTGCCAGCAGTGAAGAGACAGGGAAAGGCTATGGCTACACCTTC
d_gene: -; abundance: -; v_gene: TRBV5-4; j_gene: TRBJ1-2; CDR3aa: CASSIYRVYGYTF; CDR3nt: TGTGCCAGCAGCATTTACAGGGTCTATGGCTACACCTTC
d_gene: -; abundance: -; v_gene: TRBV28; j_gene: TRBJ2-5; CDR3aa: CASSFPGKQEETQYF; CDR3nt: TGTGCCAGCAGTTTCCCAGGGAAGCAGGAAGAGACCCAGTACTTC
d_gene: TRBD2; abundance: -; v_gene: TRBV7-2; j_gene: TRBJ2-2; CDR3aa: CASRQNPGLNTGELFF; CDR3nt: TGTGCCAGCAGACAGAACCCGGGACTAAATACCGGGGAGCTGTTTTTT
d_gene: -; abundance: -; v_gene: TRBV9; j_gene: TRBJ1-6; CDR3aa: CASSRWDGDYSPLHF; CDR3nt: TGTGCCAGCAGCAGATGGGACGGAGACTATTCACCCCTCCACTTT
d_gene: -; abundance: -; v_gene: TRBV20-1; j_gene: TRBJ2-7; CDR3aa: CSAVLDYEQYF; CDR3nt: TGCAGTGCTGTCCTAGACTACGAGCAGTACTTC
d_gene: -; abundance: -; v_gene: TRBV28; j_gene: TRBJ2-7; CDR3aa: CASRQGAYEQYF; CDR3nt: TGTGCCAGCAGGCAGGGTGCCTACGAGCAGTACTTC
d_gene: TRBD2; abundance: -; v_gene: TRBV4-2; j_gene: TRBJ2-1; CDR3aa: CASSQTSGVRDEQFF; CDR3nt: TGTGCCAGCAGCCAGACTAGCGGGGTCCGGGATGAGCAGTTCTTC
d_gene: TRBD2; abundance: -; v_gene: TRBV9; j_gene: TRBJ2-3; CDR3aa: CASSRGRAKDTQYF; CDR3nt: TGTGCCAGCAGCCGCGGGAGGGCCAAAGATACGCAGTATTTT
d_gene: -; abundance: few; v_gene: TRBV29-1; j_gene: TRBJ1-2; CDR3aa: CSVHDVGRSNYGYTF; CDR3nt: TGCAGCGTCCACGACGTGGGACGGTCTAACTATGGCTACACCTTC
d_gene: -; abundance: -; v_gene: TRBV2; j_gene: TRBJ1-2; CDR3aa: CARRITSGYTF; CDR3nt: TGTGCCAGGCGGATAACATCGGGCTACACCTTC
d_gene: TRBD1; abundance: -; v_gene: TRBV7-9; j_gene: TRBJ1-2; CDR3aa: CASSLVEGAVGYTF; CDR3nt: TGTGCCAGCAGCTTAGTTGAGGGGGCAGTTGGCTACACCTTC
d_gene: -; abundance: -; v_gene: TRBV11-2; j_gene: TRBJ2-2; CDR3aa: CASSLQGPGGELFF; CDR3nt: TGTGCCAGCAGCTTACAGGGCCCGGGCGGGGAGCTGTTTTTT
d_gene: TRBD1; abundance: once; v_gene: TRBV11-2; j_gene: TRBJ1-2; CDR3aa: CASSRQGDYGYTF; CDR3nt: TGTGCCAGCAGTCGACAGGGGGACTATGGCTACACCTTC
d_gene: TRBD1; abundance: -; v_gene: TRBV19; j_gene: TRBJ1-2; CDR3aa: CASSTGRDRSGYTF; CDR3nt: TGTGCCAGTAGTACCGGCCGGGACAGAAGTGGCTACACCTTC
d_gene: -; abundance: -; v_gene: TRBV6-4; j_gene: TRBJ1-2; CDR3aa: CASRPGGVSGNYGYTF; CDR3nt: TGTGCCAGCAGGCCGGGGGGAGTTAGTGGTAACTATGGCTACACCTTC
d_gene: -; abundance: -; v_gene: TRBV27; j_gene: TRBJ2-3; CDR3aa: CASSLWGAADTQYF; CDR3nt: TGTGCCAGCAGTTTATGGGGAGCTGCAGATACGCAGTATTTT
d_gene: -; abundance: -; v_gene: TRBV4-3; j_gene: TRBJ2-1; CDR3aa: CASSQDPGRLEAMYFYNEQFF; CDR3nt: TGCGCCAGCAGCCAAGATCCGGGCCGATTGGAGGCGATGTATTTTTACAATGAGCAGTTCTTC
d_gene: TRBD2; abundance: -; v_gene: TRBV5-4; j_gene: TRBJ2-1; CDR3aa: CASSLAVLAGVSPPFNEQFF; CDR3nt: TGTGCCAGCAGCTTGGCCGTACTAGCGGGGGTGAGCCCCCCTTTTAACGAGCAGTTCTTC
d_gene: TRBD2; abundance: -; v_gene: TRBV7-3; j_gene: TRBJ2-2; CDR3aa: CASSLTTTSGNTGELFF; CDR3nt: TGTGCCAGCAGCTTAACAACAACTAGCGGAAACACCGGGGAGCTGTTTTTT
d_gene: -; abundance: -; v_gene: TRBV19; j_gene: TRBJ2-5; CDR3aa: CATSRGGQETQYF; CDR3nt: TGTGCCACCTCTAGGGGGGGGCAAGAGACCCAGTACTTC
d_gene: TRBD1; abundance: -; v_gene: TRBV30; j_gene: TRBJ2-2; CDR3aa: CAWSPLSTGGMVFF; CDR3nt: TGTGCCTGGAGTCCACTCTCGACAGGGGGAATGGTGTTTTTT
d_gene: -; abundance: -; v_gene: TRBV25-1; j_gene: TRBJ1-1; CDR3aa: CASRPDRLNTEAFF; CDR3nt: TGTGCCAGCAGACCAGACAGGCTTAACACTGAAGCTTTCTTT
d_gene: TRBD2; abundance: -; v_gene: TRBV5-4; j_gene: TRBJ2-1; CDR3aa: CASSRGLAGGNNEQFF; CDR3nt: TGTGCCAGCAGCCGGGGACTAGCGGGAGGGAACAATGAGCAGTTCTTC
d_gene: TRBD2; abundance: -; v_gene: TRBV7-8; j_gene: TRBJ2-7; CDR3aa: CASSLVPWTSGIHEQYF; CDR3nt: TGTGCCAGCAGCTTAGTCCCCTGGACTAGCGGGATCCACGAGCAGTACTTC
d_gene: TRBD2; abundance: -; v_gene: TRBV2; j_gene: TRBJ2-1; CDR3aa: CASRSRGGAYEQFF; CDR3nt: TGTGCCAGCCGATCCCGCGGGGGGGCCTATGAGCAGTTCTTC
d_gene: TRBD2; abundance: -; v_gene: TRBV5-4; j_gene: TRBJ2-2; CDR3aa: CASSLVAGGSGELFF; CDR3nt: TGTGCCAGCAGCTTGGTTGCGGGGGGCTCCGGGGAGCTGTTTTTT
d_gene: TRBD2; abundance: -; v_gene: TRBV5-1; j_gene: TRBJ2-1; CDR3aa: CASSLAGTSGRGFNQQFF; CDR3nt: TGCGCCAGCAGCTTGGCCGGGACTAGCGGGAGGGGCTTTAATCAGCAGTTCTTC
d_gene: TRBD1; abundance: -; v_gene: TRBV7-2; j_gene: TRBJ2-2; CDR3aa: CASSLGTANTGELFF; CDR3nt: TGTGCCAGCAGTTTGGGGACAGCTAACACCGGGGAGCTGTTTTTT
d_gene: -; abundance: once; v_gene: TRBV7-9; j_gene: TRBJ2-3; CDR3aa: CASSLAQGRTDTQYF; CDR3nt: TGTGCCAGCAGCTTAGCACAGGGTCGCACAGATACGCAGTATTTT
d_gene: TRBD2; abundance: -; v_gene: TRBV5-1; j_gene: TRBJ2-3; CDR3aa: CASTRLAGTDTQYF; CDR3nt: TGCGCCAGCACCCGGCTAGCGGGCACAGATACGCAGTATTTT
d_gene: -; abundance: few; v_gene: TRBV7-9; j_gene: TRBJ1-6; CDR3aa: CASSYNRQGPSPLHF; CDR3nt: TGTGCCAGCAGCTATAATAGGCAAGGGCCTAGCCCCCTCCACTTT
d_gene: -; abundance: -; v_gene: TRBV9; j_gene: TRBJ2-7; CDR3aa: CASSVDHSRGEQYF; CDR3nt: TGTGCCAGCAGCGTAGATCACTCACGAGGGGAGCAGTACTTC
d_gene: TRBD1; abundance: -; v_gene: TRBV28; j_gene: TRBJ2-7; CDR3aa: CASSPPLRQGPPGYEQYF; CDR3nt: TGTGCCAGCAGCCCTCCTCTTCGACAGGGACCCCCGGGCTACGAGCAGTACTTC
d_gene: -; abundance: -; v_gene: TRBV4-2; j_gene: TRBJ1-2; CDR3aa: CASSQVATRGGTYGYTF; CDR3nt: TGTGCCAGCAGCCAAGTCGCGACGCGTGGGGGGACCTATGGCTACACCTTC
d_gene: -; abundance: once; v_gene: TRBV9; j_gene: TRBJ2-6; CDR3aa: CASSSQQGSGANVLTF; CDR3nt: TGTGCCAGCAGCTCTCAACAGGGCTCTGGGGCCAACGTCCTGACTTTC
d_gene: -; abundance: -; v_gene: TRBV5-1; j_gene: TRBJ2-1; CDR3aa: CASSSPPGFYNEQFF; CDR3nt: TGCGCCAGCAGCTCCCCCCCTGGGTTCTACAATGAGCAGTTCTTC
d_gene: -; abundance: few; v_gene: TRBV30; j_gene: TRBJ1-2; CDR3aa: CAWSATVNYGYTF; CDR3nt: TGTGCCTGGAGTGCGACGGTTAACTATGGCTACACCTTC
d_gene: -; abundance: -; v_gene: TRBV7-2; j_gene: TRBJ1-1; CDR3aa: CASSLSGRGSRAFF; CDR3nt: TGTGCCAGCAGCTTAAGTGGTCGGGGTTCAAGGGCTTTCTTT
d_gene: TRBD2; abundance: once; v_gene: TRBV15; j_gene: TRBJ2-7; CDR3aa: CATSRGTSGYEQYF; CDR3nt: TGTGCCACCAGCAGAGGGACTAGCGGATACGAGCAGTACTTC
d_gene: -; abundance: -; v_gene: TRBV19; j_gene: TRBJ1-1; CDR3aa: CASSPGYVGTEAFF; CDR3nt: TGTGCCAGTAGCCCAGGGTATGTTGGCACTGAAGCTTTCTTT
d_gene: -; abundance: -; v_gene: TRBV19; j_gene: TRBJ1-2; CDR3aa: CASSSHGGGDYGYTF; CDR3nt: TGTGCCAGTAGTTCTCACGGGGGAGGGGACTATGGCTACACCTTC
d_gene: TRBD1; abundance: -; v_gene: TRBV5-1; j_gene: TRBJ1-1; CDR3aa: CASRRQGVVSEAFF; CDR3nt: TGCGCCAGCAGGCGACAGGGGGTAGTGTCTGAAGCTTTCTTT
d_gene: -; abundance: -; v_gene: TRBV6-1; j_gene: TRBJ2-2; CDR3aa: CASRFGRGVSGELFF; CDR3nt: TGTGCCAGCAGGTTCGGTAGGGGAGTTTCCGGGGAGCTGTTTTTT
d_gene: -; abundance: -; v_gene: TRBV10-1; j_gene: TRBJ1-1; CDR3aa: CASSESGSGRTEAFF; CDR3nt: TGCGCCAGCAGTGAGTCCGGTTCAGGGAGGACTGAAGCTTTCTTT
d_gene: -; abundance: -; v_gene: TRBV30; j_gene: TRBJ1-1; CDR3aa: CAWSVWQPGAEAFF; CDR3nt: TGTGCCTGGAGTGTCTGGCAGCCGGGCGCCGAAGCTTTCTTT
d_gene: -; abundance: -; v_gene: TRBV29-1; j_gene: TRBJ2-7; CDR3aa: CSSEVGTNCRYEQYF; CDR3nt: TGCAGCTCAGAGGTTGGAACTAATTGTCGTTACGAGCAGTACTTC
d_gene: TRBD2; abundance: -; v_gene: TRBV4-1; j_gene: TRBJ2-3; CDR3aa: CASSQVAGGFSTDTQYF; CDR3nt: TGCGCCAGCAGCCAAGTAGCGGGGGGATTTAGCACAGATACGCAGTATTTT
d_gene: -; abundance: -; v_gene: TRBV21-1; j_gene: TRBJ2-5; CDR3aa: CASSSYRRSQETQYF; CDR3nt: TGTGCCAGCAGCTCTTACCGGAGATCACAAGAGACCCAGTACTTC
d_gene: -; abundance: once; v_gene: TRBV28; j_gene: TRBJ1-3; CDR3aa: CASSLEVNTIYF; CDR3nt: TGTGCCAGCAGTTTAGAAGTAAACACCATATATTTT
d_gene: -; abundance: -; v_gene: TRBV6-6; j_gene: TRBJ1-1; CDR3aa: CASSYLGGQSTEAFF; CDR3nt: TGTGCCAGCAGTTATCTCGGGGGGCAGAGCACTGAAGCTTTCTTT
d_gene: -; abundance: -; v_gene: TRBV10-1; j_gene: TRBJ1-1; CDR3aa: CASSESFRGTAFF; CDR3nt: TGCGCCAGCAGTGAGTCCTTCAGGGGTACGGCTTTCTTT
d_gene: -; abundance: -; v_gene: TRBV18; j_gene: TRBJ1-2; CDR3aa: CASSPQNPGHLSGYTF; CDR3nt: TGTGCCAGCTCACCACAAAATCCGGGACACCTATCTGGCTACACCTTC
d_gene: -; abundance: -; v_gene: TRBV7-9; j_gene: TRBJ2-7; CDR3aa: CASSPPISYEQYF; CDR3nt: TGTGCCAGCAGCCCGCCGATCTCCTACGAGCAGTACTTC
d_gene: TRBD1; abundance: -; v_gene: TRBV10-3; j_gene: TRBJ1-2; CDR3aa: CAISEGQGRKGYTF; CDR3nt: TGTGCCATCAGTGAGGGACAGGGAAGAAAAGGCTACACCTTC